The source of this TCR beta chain is a study of shared clonotypes between healthy human individuals. V was clipped by 3 bases and J by 9 bases; unmatched bases: 11. Germline V gene sequence: CDR1 SEHNR, CDR2 FQNEAQ (reference sequence). The CDR3 consists of 15 residues. Naive-designated CD8 cells lacked CD45RO, were positively enriched for CCR7, and omitted terminally differentiated effector memory CD45RA+ cells. To note about this clone: Its target is not known.

Profiling relied on immunoSEQ multiplex PCR, and the TCRdb table lists in-frame clones only, not all of them. The repertoire consists of 760,000 or so clones, with 90% to 98% occurring once and the leading ten covering less than 0.25%. Findings and caveats of the study: Among a handful of donors, approximately 4.6% of naive CD4 clonotypes were found in common. Limitation of the genetic and exposure-history diversity represented came from the few donors.

The sequence derives from a man in his thirties or forties in good health. The sequencing sample was made of naive CD8+ T cells sorted from blood. This chain uses TRBV7-9 with TRBJ2-1, with 7 positions matching TRBD1. Written as DNA, the CDR3 is TGTGCCAGCAGCTTGTCTAAAGGGACAGAGGGTGAGCAGTTCTTC. Its protein is CASSLSKGTEGEQFF.